This is a list of T cell receptor beta chains from one sample in a study of cytomegalovirus exposure and HLA in healthy donors. The method was immunoSEQ multiplex PCR; TCRdb's version includes in-frame clones alone and lacks a portion of them. The sample has roughly 190,000 clones; around four fifths are singletons. The sequencing input was PBMCs. All receptors come from a woman aged 50 to 60 in good health and CMV-seropositive. Both conserved end residues are part of each CDR3. Fields, in order: D gene, V gene, J gene, clone size, CDR3 protein, CDR3 DNA. D genes are given only for firm matches. Clone size is not always given. Where it is, it says once, few, many or a class for expanded clones.

D gene: NA; V gene: TRBV27; J gene: TRBJ1-4; clone size: NA; CDR3 protein: CASSLSLQLSNEKLFF; CDR3 DNA: TGTGCCAGCAGTTTATCCCTCCAACTCTCTAATGAAAAACTGTTTTTT
D gene: NA; V gene: TRBV6-5; J gene: TRBJ1-1; clone size: once; CDR3 protein: CASSYSSGGIAFF; CDR3 DNA: TGTGCCAGCAGTTACTCGAGTGGAGGGATCGCTTTCTTT
D gene: NA; V gene: TRBV6-5; J gene: TRBJ2-7; clone size: NA; CDR3 protein: CASSASGNNYEQYF; CDR3 DNA: TGTGCCAGCAGTGCCAGCGGAAACAACTACGAGCAGTACTTC
D gene: NA; V gene: TRBV13; J gene: TRBJ1-1; clone size: NA; CDR3 protein: CASSYWTNLSAFF; CDR3 DNA: TGTGCCAGCAGCTACTGGACTAACCTTTCGGCTTTCTTT
D gene: TRBD1; V gene: TRBV5-1; J gene: TRBJ2-7; clone size: NA; CDR3 protein: CASSWDRRSYEQYF; CDR3 DNA: TGCGCCAGCAGCTGGGACAGGAGATCCTACGAGCAGTACTTC
D gene: NA; V gene: TRBV10-3; J gene: TRBJ2-7; clone size: once; CDR3 protein: CAISKGAQGTYEQYF; CDR3 DNA: TGTGCCATCAGCAAAGGGGCGCAGGGGACCTACGAGCAGTACTTC
D gene: NA; V gene: TRBV27; J gene: TRBJ1-5; clone size: NA; CDR3 protein: CASSFAHHQPQHF; CDR3 DNA: TGTGCCAGCAGTTTTGCGCACCATCAGCCCCAGCATTTT
D gene: NA; V gene: TRBV29-1; J gene: TRBJ1-2; clone size: NA; CDR3 protein: CSVGTPLYGYTF; CDR3 DNA: TGCAGCGTTGGGACACCATTATATGGCTACACCTTC
D gene: NA; V gene: TRBV7-3; J gene: TRBJ2-2; clone size: NA; CDR3 protein: CASSLTPIGTGELFF; CDR3 DNA: TGTGCCAGCAGCTTAACGCCCATCGGCACCGGGGAGCTGTTTTTT
D gene: NA; V gene: TRBV10-3; J gene: TRBJ1-2; clone size: NA; CDR3 protein: CAISEGRDYGYTF; CDR3 DNA: TGTGCCATCAGTGAAGGGAGAGACTATGGCTACACCTTC
D gene: TRBD1; V gene: TRBV9; J gene: TRBJ1-1; clone size: NA; CDR3 protein: CASSHFQGASGEAFF; CDR3 DNA: TGTGCCAGCAGCCATTTTCAGGGGGCGAGCGGTGAAGCTTTCTTT
D gene: TRBD2; V gene: TRBV7-9; J gene: TRBJ2-2; clone size: NA; CDR3 protein: CASSLSLAGPNTGELFF; CDR3 DNA: TGTGCCAGCAGCTTAAGTCTAGCGGGGCCGAACACCGGGGAGCTGTTTTTT
D gene: NA; V gene: TRBV18; J gene: TRBJ2-5; clone size: few; CDR3 protein: CASSPPVGEEETQYF; CDR3 DNA: TGTGCCAGCTCACCACCGGTCGGGGAAGAAGAGACCCAGTACTTC
D gene: NA; V gene: TRBV7-8; J gene: TRBJ2-5; clone size: NA; CDR3 protein: CASSFNSLETQYF; CDR3 DNA: TGTGCCAGCAGCTTTAACTCCTTAGAGACCCAGTACTTC
D gene: NA; V gene: TRBV5-6; J gene: TRBJ1-1; clone size: few; CDR3 protein: CASSSGLNTEAFF; CDR3 DNA: TGTGCCAGCAGCTCCGGTCTGAACACTGAAGCTTTCTTT
D gene: TRBD1; V gene: TRBV5-1; J gene: TRBJ1-6; clone size: NA; CDR3 protein: CASSFDRGFYSPLHF; CDR3 DNA: TGCGCCAGCAGCTTCGACAGGGGGTTCTATTCACCCCTCCACTTT
D gene: NA; V gene: TRBV7-9; J gene: TRBJ1-4; clone size: NA; CDR3 protein: CASSSWTDNEKLFF; CDR3 DNA: TGTGCCAGCAGCTCCTGGACAGATAATGAAAAACTGTTTTTT
D gene: NA; V gene: TRBV28; J gene: TRBJ1-5; clone size: NA; CDR3 protein: CASSFDPVITNQPQHF; CDR3 DNA: TGTGCCAGCAGTTTTGATCCAGTCATAACCAATCAGCCCCAGCATTTT
D gene: TRBD1; V gene: TRBV6-5; J gene: TRBJ1-6; clone size: few; CDR3 protein: CASSGQGNSPLHF; CDR3 DNA: TGTGCCAGCAGCGGACAGGGCAATTCACCCCTCCACTTT
D gene: NA; V gene: TRBV11-2; J gene: TRBJ1-6; clone size: NA; CDR3 protein: CASSYSSYNSPLHF; CDR3 DNA: TGTGCCAGCAGTTACAGCTCCTATAATTCACCCCTCCACTTT
D gene: NA; V gene: TRBV4-3; J gene: TRBJ2-3; clone size: NA; CDR3 protein: CASSQVQGATDTQYF; CDR3 DNA: TGCGCCAGCAGCCAAGTCCAGGGTGCGACAGATACGCAGTATTTT
D gene: TRBD1; V gene: TRBV2; J gene: TRBJ1-2; clone size: NA; CDR3 protein: CASSEGQGENGYTF; CDR3 DNA: TGTGCCAGCAGTGAAGGGCAGGGGGAAAATGGCTACACCTTC
D gene: NA; V gene: TRBV19; J gene: TRBJ2-7; clone size: NA; CDR3 protein: CASSIGQGGYEQYF; CDR3 DNA: TGTGCCAGTAGTATAGGCCAGGGAGGCTACGAGCAGTACTTC
D gene: NA; V gene: TRBV28; J gene: TRBJ1-5; clone size: NA; CDR3 protein: CASSLGTTGYLIDQPQHF; CDR3 DNA: TGTGCCAGCAGTTTAGGCACGACAGGCTACCTAATTGATCAGCCCCAGCATTTT
D gene: NA; V gene: TRBV7-9; J gene: TRBJ1-2; clone size: NA; CDR3 protein: CASSLARVFDYGYTF; CDR3 DNA: TGTGCCAGCAGCTTAGCGAGAGTTTTCGACTATGGCTACACCTTC
D gene: NA; V gene: TRBV2; J gene: TRBJ1-1; clone size: NA; CDR3 protein: CASSKRALGGEGTEAFF; CDR3 DNA: TGTGCCAGCAGCAAGAGGGCATTGGGGGGGGAGGGCACTGAAGCTTTCTTT
D gene: NA; V gene: TRBV2; J gene: TRBJ1-6; clone size: NA; CDR3 protein: CASSVSLLGLGASPLHF; CDR3 DNA: TGTGCCAGCAGTGTCTCCCTCCTGGGACTGGGAGCTTCACCCCTCCACTTT
D gene: TRBD1; V gene: TRBV7-3; J gene: TRBJ1-1; clone size: NA; CDR3 protein: CASSFSGGIGTEAFF; CDR3 DNA: TGTGCCAGCAGCTTCTCAGGGGGCATAGGAACTGAAGCTTTCTTT
D gene: NA; V gene: TRBV7-2; J gene: TRBJ1-5; clone size: NA; CDR3 protein: CASSLQGPEDRVQHF; CDR3 DNA: TGTGCCAGCAGCTTACAGGGCCCCGAGGACCGGGTACAGCATTTT
D gene: NA; V gene: TRBV7-6; J gene: TRBJ2-1; clone size: NA; CDR3 protein: CASSLAFADIEVTYNEQFF; CDR3 DNA: TGTGCCAGCAGCTTAGCGTTTGCGGACATAGAGGTAACCTACAATGAGCAGTTCTTC
D gene: NA; V gene: TRBV9; J gene: TRBJ2-5; clone size: NA; CDR3 protein: CASSPSGTGETQYF; CDR3 DNA: TGTGCCAGCAGCCCCTCCGGGACTGGGGAGACCCAGTACTTC
D gene: TRBD2; V gene: TRBV15; J gene: TRBJ2-5; clone size: once; CDR3 protein: CATSRDRGGGVVETQYF; CDR3 DNA: TGTGCCACCAGCAGAGATCGTGGCGGGGGTGTCGTCGAGACCCAGTACTTC
D gene: TRBD1; V gene: TRBV7-9; J gene: TRBJ2-7; clone size: few; CDR3 protein: CASSLETDRYEQYF; CDR3 DNA: TGTGCCAGCAGCCTCGAGACGGACAGGTACGAGCAGTACTTC
D gene: TRBD1; V gene: TRBV4-3; J gene: TRBJ1-1; clone size: NA; CDR3 protein: CASSQDLRAAGTANTEAFF; CDR3 DNA: TGCGCCAGCAGCCAAGATCTAAGAGCAGCCGGGACAGCGAACACTGAAGCTTTCTTT
D gene: TRBD1; V gene: TRBV6-1; J gene: TRBJ2-2; clone size: NA; CDR3 protein: CASREQGAVISGELFF; CDR3 DNA: TGTGCCAGCAGAGAACAGGGGGCGGTCATCTCCGGGGAGCTGTTTTTT
D gene: NA; V gene: TRBV15; J gene: TRBJ1-5; clone size: once; CDR3 protein: CATSRVGTGDSNQPQHF; CDR3 DNA: TGTGCCACCAGCAGAGTCGGTACAGGAGATAGCAATCAGCCCCAGCATTTT
D gene: TRBD2; V gene: TRBV9; J gene: TRBJ2-3; clone size: once; CDR3 protein: CASSVSGERTDTQYF; CDR3 DNA: TGTGCCAGCAGCGTCAGCGGGGAGCGCACAGATACGCAGTATTTT
D gene: NA; V gene: TRBV19; J gene: TRBJ1-5; clone size: few; CDR3 protein: CASSIVRASNQPQHF; CDR3 DNA: TGTGCCAGTAGTATTGTCAGGGCGAGCAATCAGCCCCAGCATTTT
D gene: TRBD1; V gene: TRBV5-1; J gene: TRBJ1-2; clone size: once; CDR3 protein: CASSRLQGAGGYTF; CDR3 DNA: TGCGCCAGCAGCAGATTACAGGGGGCGGGAGGCTACACCTTC
D gene: TRBD1; V gene: TRBV7-3; J gene: TRBJ1-1; clone size: once; CDR3 protein: CASSFSGQAEAFF; CDR3 DNA: TGTGCCAGCAGCTTCTCCGGACAGGCAGAAGCTTTCTTT
D gene: NA; V gene: TRBV2; J gene: TRBJ1-3; clone size: NA; CDR3 protein: CASSRGLSSGNTIYF; CDR3 DNA: TGTGCCAGCAGTAGGGGACTAAGCTCTGGAAACACCATATATTTT
D gene: NA; V gene: TRBV4-1; J gene: TRBJ1-2; clone size: NA; CDR3 protein: CASSRGGAYGYTF; CDR3 DNA: TGCGCCAGCAGCCGAGGCGGGGCCTATGGCTACACCTTC
D gene: TRBD1; V gene: TRBV30; J gene: TRBJ1-1; clone size: NA; CDR3 protein: CAWSKGADTEAFF; CDR3 DNA: TGTGCCTGGAGTAAGGGGGCTGACACTGAAGCTTTCTTT
D gene: NA; V gene: TRBV5-4; J gene: TRBJ2-7; clone size: NA; CDR3 protein: CASSYRQGGRDEQYF; CDR3 DNA: TGTGCCAGCAGCTATCGACAGGGAGGCCGGGACGAGCAGTACTTC
D gene: NA; V gene: TRBV7-9; J gene: TRBJ2-7; clone size: NA; CDR3 protein: CASSLAGAPEQYF; CDR3 DNA: TGTGCCAGCAGCTTAGCGGGGGCCCCCGAGCAGTACTTC
D gene: NA; V gene: TRBV6-5; J gene: TRBJ1-2; clone size: NA; CDR3 protein: CASSYSRGHNYGYTF; CDR3 DNA: TGTGCCAGCAGTTACTCGAGAGGACACAACTATGGCTACACCTTC
D gene: TRBD1; V gene: TRBV5-1; J gene: TRBJ1-2; clone size: NA; CDR3 protein: CASSSDRGNGYTF; CDR3 DNA: TGCGCCAGCAGCTCGGACAGGGGGAATGGCTACACCTTC
D gene: NA; V gene: TRBV9; J gene: TRBJ2-7; clone size: NA; CDR3 protein: CASSVATGVAYEQYF; CDR3 DNA: TGTGCCAGCAGCGTAGCTACAGGAGTTGCCTACGAGCAGTACTTC
D gene: NA; V gene: TRBV13; J gene: TRBJ1-2; clone size: NA; CDR3 protein: CASSLSSRVRGYTF; CDR3 DNA: TGTGCCAGCAGCTTAAGTTCCAGGGTTCGTGGCTACACCTTC
D gene: NA; V gene: TRBV19; J gene: TRBJ1-3; clone size: NA; CDR3 protein: CASSAILGNTIYF; CDR3 DNA: TGTGCCAGTAGTGCGATTCTTGGAAACACCATATATTTT